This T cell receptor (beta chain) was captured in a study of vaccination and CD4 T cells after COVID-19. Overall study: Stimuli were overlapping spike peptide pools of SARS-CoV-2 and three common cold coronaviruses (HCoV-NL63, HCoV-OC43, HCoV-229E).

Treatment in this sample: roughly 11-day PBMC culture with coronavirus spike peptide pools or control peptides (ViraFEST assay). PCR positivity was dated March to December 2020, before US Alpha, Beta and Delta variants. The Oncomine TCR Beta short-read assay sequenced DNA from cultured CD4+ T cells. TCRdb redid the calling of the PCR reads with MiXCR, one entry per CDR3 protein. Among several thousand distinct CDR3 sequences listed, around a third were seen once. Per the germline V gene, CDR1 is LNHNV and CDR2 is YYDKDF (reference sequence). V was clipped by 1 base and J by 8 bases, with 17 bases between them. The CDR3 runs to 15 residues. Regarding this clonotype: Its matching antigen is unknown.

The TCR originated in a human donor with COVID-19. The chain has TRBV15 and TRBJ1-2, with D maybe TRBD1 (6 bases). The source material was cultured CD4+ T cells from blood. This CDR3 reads CATSRGTGQGKGYTF. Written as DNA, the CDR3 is TGTGCCACCAGCAGAGGGACGGGGCAGGGGAAGGGCTACACCTTC.